Each of the 15 T cell receptor beta chains below was sequenced from the same sample in a study of T cells in Graves' hyperthyroidism and ophthalmopathy. TCR beta CDR3 sequences were amplified from RNA transcripts. First-round RT-PCR targeting the TCR CDR3 was performed with the HTBI primer set. MiXCR, applied by TCRdb to the multiplex PCR reads, yields one record per CDR3 protein. The sample comprises 690,000 or so distinct CDR3 sequences, over 15% of which are singletons, and approximately 15% rests with the top ten. The sequenced sample consisted of blood. The receptor set was obtained from a woman aged 50 to 60 with Graves' hyperthyroidism that later progressed to Graves' ophthalmopathy.

The chain joins TRBV3-1 to TRBJ2-1, with unresolved D. The germline CDR1 and CDR2 sequences are LGHDT and YNNKEL (reference sequence). V was trimmed by 2 bases and J by 5 bases, leaving 19 bases between them. This CDR3 contains 17 residues. CDR3 in amino acids: CASSQLPTGAADNEQFF. The CDR3 DNA reads as TGTGCCAGCAGCCAACTTCCGACTGGAGCCGCGGACAATGAGCAGTTCTTC.

The gene calls are TRBV29-1 and TRBJ1-3; D gene ambiguous. Germline-derived CDR1 and CDR2 are SQVTM and ANQGSEA. The CDR3 loop spans 13 amino acids. V lost 4 bases and J lost 0, with 7 bases in between. The CDR3 region is CSVAGPSGNTIYF. The CDR3 DNA sequence: TGCAGCGTTGCGGGCCCCTCTGGAAACACCATATATTTT.

Only a few counts were recorded for this clonotype. The chain is built from TRBV6-1 and TRBJ1-1; no clear D. Germline V gene data show CDR1 as MNHNS and CDR2 as SASEGT. V was clipped by 10 bases and J by 4 bases, with 10 bases between them. This CDR3 comprises 11 residues. CDR3 protein: CAIPWGTEAFF. The DNA for the CDR3 is TGTGCCATCCCCTGGGGCACTGAAGCTTTCTTT.

This chain joins TRBV6-1 and TRBJ2-2; the match to TRBD2 covers 16 bases. V lost 6 bases and J lost 5; bases outside the gene matches: 9. Germline V gene data show CDR1 as MNHNS and CDR2 as SASEGT. The length of the CDR3 is 18 residues. The CDR3 loop is CASSPLGLAGGGTGELFF. CDR3 nucleotide sequence: TGTGCCAGCAGCCCCTTGGGACTAGCGGGGGGGGGTACCGGGGAGCTGTTTTTT.

In this sample, this clonotype turned up many times. This chain links TRBV7-2 with TRBJ2-7, with 7 bases that match TRBD1. Germline-derived CDR1 and CDR2 are SGHTA and FQGNSA. With 5 bases clipped from V and 2 bases from J, the junction kept 6 bases outside the gene matches. The CDR3 contains 14 residues. The CDR3: CASSPDRRAYEQYF. CDR3 bases: TGTGCCAGCAGCCCGGACAGGAGAGCCTACGAGCAGTACTTC.

In its sample, this clonotype was seen many times. This chain links TRBV20-1 with TRBJ2-3, with 11 bases matching TRBD2. Germline lookup yields CDR1 DFQATT and CDR2 SNEGSKA (reference sequence). V lost 6 bases and J lost 3; bases outside the gene matches: 8. CDR3 length equals 15 residues. The CDR3 loop is CSANPGLAETDTQYF. The CDR3 DNA follows: TGCAGTGCCAACCCGGGACTAGCGGAGACAGATACGCAGTATTTT.

This clonotype has a handful of counts. This sequence joins TRBV20-1 and TRBJ1-5; D perhaps matches TRBD1 (5 bases). CDR1 is DFQATT and CDR2 is SNEGSKA in the germline V gene (reference sequence). The germline V and J ends were trimmed by 6 bases and 4 bases, with 13 bases remaining between them. The CDR3 covers 13 residues. The CDR3 loop is CSAGTVLNQPQHF. The CDR3 DNA reads TGCAGTGCCGGGACGGTCCTTAATCAGCCCCAGCATTTT.

The chain recombines TRBV20-1 with TRBJ2-1; D remains ambiguous. Per the germline V gene, CDR1 is DFQATT and CDR2 is SNEGSKA (reference sequence). The CDR3 has 11 residues. Trimming took 0 bases from V and 9 from J, leaving 6 bases between them. The CDR3 loop reads CSARDDAEQFF. The CDR3 bases are TGCAGTGCTAGAGACGACGCTGAGCAGTTCTTC.

V usage is TRBV11-2 and J usage is TRBJ2-7; 9 bases map to TRBD1. This CDR3 contains 16 residues. Germline-derived CDR1 and CDR2 are SGHAT and FQNNGV. V dropped 1 base and J dropped 3; count of bases not matched to a gene: 7. The CDR3: CASSLVGGQGGYEQYF. For the CDR3, the DNA is TGTGCCAGCAGCTTAGTCGGGGGACAGGGAGGCTACGAGCAGTACTTC.

V and J are TRBV3-1 and TRBJ2-5; 9 nucleotides line up with TRBD2. This CDR3 comprises 18 residues. The V and J ends lost 4 bases and 5 bases, in that order; junction bases with no gene match: 17. Germline loops: CDR1 LGHDT, CDR2 YNNKEL (reference sequence). The CDR3 sequence is CASSPGGTSFLSRETQYF. In DNA, the CDR3 is TGTGCCAGCAGCCCTGGGGGGACTAGCTTTCTATCCAGGGAGACCCAGTACTTC.

This clonotype was seen more than once but under ten times. This chain connects TRBV7-2 to TRBJ2-1; TRBD1 agrees at 7 bases. The CDR3 length is 13 residues. CDR1 is SGHTA, CDR2 FQGNSA, per germline. J was trimmed by 13 bases and V by 5 bases; bases with no gene match: 11. This CDR3 reads CASSQIGQEKQFF. DNA for the CDR3: TGTGCCAGCAGCCAAATTGGACAGGAAAAACAGTTCTTC.

The rearrangement uses TRBV10-3 and TRBJ1-1; 7 bases agree with TRBD1. The CDR3 has 16 residues. Trimming took 4 bases from V and 1 from J; bases not matched to a gene: 9. Germline V gives CDR1 ENHRY, CDR2 SYGVKD. CDR3 nucleotides: TGTGCCATCAGTGGACAGGGTAGGTCGGGGAACACTGAAGCTTTCTTT. As protein: CAISGQGRSGNTEAFF.

V is TRBV27 and J is TRBJ2-7, with 9 bases matching TRBD2. Germline values: CDR1 MNHEY, CDR2 SMNVEV (reference sequence). There are 16 residues in the CDR3. J lost 1 base, V lost 0 bases, and 4 bases had no gene match. CDR3 protein: CASSLSIAGASYEQYF. The CDR3 DNA reads as TGTGCCAGCAGTTTATCGATAGCGGGGGCTTCCTACGAGCAGTACTTC.

This clonotype has only one observation. This chain links TRBV7-9 with TRBJ1-4; 7 nucleotides line up with TRBD1. This CDR3 region has 15 residues. Germline lookup yields CDR1 SEHNR and CDR2 FQNEAQ (reference sequence). The trim removed 4 bases at V and 4 bases at J, leaving 6 bases unmatched. DNA for the CDR3: TGTGCCAGCAGCTCACACGGGACAGATAATGAAAAACTGTTTTTT. Protein: CASSSHGTDNEKLFF.

The chain employs TRBV24-1 and TRBJ1-5; weak D call: TRBD1 (5 bases). There are 13 residues in the CDR3. V dropped 1 base and J dropped 10 bases, with 10 bases sitting between them. Germline lookup yields CDR1 KGHDR and CDR2 SFDVKD. The CDR3 DNA sequence: TGTGCCACCAGTGATTTTGAGGGGACCCCCCAGCATTTT. This gives the protein CATSDFEGTPQHF.